A selection of T cell receptor beta chains follows, all from one sample in a study of cytomegalovirus exposure and HLA in healthy donors. Sequenced by immunoSEQ multiplex PCR; TCRdb stores in-frame clones only, minus some. The data show about 180,000 clones, with about 69% seen just once and 2.5% held by the top ten. The specimen was PBMCs. The receptors shown here come from a human donor in good health. The CDR3 runs from the conserved cysteine through the conserved F or W. A D gene is named only where the DNA matches it firmly. Clone size is stated in some rows and not others, as once, few, many or a class when expanded.

DNA: TGTGCCAGTAGTAACCGACTAGCGGAAGGAGAGACCCAGTACTTC
CDR3: CASSNRLAEGETQYF
size: once
J: TRBJ2-5
V: TRBV19
D: TRBD2

DNA: TGCGCCAGCAGCTCGGACAGGGCCGCAACTAATGAAAAACTGTTTTTT
CDR3: CASSSDRAATNEKLFF
size: -
J: TRBJ1-4
V: TRBV5-1
D: TRBD1

DNA: TGCGCCAGCAGCTTGTCCGAGGGAATCACTGAAGCTTTCTTT
CDR3: CASSLSEGITEAFF
size: -
J: TRBJ1-1
V: TRBV5-1
D: -

DNA: TGTGCCAGCAGCTCCCCCGACAGGGGGGGCACTGAAGCTTTCTTT
CDR3: CASSSPDRGGTEAFF
size: -
J: TRBJ1-1
V: TRBV7-2
D: TRBD1

DNA: TGTGCCAGCTCACCAAGCGCAGGGGGCGAGTTGACTGAAGCTTTCTTT
CDR3: CASSPSAGGELTEAFF
size: -
J: TRBJ1-1
V: TRBV18
D: TRBD1

DNA: TGTGCCAGCAGTTACTCGACTAGCGGGGGATACGAGCAGTACTTC
CDR3: CASSYSTSGGYEQYF
size: -
J: TRBJ2-7
V: TRBV6-5
D: TRBD2

DNA: TGCGCCAGCAGGCCCCGTGGGACAGGGCGGGATGAAAAACTGTTTTTT
CDR3: CASRPRGTGRDEKLFF
size: few
J: TRBJ1-4
V: TRBV10-1
D: TRBD1

DNA: TGTGCCAGCAGCTTCTGGGGGGGCTACGAGCAGTACTTC
CDR3: CASSFWGGYEQYF
size: -
J: TRBJ2-7
V: TRBV5-4
D: TRBD2

DNA: TGTGCCAGCAGCCAAGATTGGGCAGGGGGAGAGACCCAGTACTTC
CDR3: CASSQDWAGGETQYF
size: -
J: TRBJ2-5
V: TRBV14
D: TRBD1

DNA: TGCGCCAGCAGCTTGGGGCAGGGAAACACCATATATTTT
CDR3: CASSLGQGNTIYF
size: -
J: TRBJ1-3
V: TRBV5-1
D: -

DNA: TGTGCCAGCAGCTACGGACTAAACTACGAGCAGTACTTC
CDR3: CASSYGLNYEQYF
size: -
J: TRBJ2-7
V: TRBV7-8
D: -

DNA: TGTGCCAGCAGCTTGATAGCCAGCGGGGGGCAAGAGACCCAGTACTTC
CDR3: CASSLIASGGQETQYF
size: -
J: TRBJ2-5
V: TRBV5-4
D: TRBD2

DNA: TGTGCCAGCAGTCCCCTCGGGGGGGTAGGGAGGGTAATGAACACTGAAGCTTTCTTT
CDR3: CASSPLGGVGRVMNTEAFF
size: few
J: TRBJ1-1
V: TRBV27
D: -

DNA: TGTGCCAGCTCACGGGACATGACTGGAAACACCATATATTTT
CDR3: CASSRDMTGNTIYF
size: -
J: TRBJ1-3
V: TRBV18
D: -

DNA: TGTGCCAGCAGTACGACACCAAGCACAGATACGCAGTATTTT
CDR3: CASSTTPSTDTQYF
size: few
J: TRBJ2-3
V: TRBV2
D: -

DNA: TGCGCCAGCAGCTTGGCGGGACAGCCTCGCTATGGCTACACCTTC
CDR3: CASSLAGQPRYGYTF
size: -
J: TRBJ1-2
V: TRBV5-1
D: TRBD1

DNA: TGCGCCAGCAGCCAAGCCTCCCGGGACCAAGAGACCCAGTACTTC
CDR3: CASSQASRDQETQYF
size: -
J: TRBJ2-5
V: TRBV4-1
D: -

DNA: TGCGCCAGCAGGGAGGACAGGGCGTTCAATCAGCCCCAGCATTTT
CDR3: CASREDRAFNQPQHF
size: -
J: TRBJ1-5
V: TRBV10-2
D: TRBD1

DNA: TGTGCCACCGCGTCGGGTGGGGGGAACTCACCAAGGGATGAGCAGTTCTTC
CDR3: CATASGGGNSPRDEQFF
size: -
J: TRBJ2-1
V: TRBV15
D: -

DNA: TGTGCCAGCCAACCGGTTACAGGGGGCTATGGCTACACCTTC
CDR3: CASQPVTGGYGYTF
size: -
J: TRBJ1-2
V: TRBV7-2
D: TRBD1

DNA: TGTGCCAGAAGCCACCCGCCGACTGGCGGGGGCACAGATACGCAGTATTTT
CDR3: CARSHPPTGGGTDTQYF
size: -
J: TRBJ2-3
V: TRBV5-5
D: -

DNA: TGCGCCAGCAGCACCGACAGGGTGAACACTGAAGCTTTCTTT
CDR3: CASSTDRVNTEAFF
size: -
J: TRBJ1-1
V: TRBV5-1
D: TRBD1

DNA: TGCGCCAGCAGCTTGGCCCGGGTAAACTATGGCTACACCTTC
CDR3: CASSLARVNYGYTF
size: -
J: TRBJ1-2
V: TRBV5-1
D: -

DNA: TGTGCCAGCAGCTTTGACGGGAACTCCTACGAGCAGTACTTC
CDR3: CASSFDGNSYEQYF
size: -
J: TRBJ2-7
V: TRBV11-2
D: -

DNA: TGTGCCAGCAGTCTGCTAGCGGGGGGGCAAGAGACCCAGTACTTC
CDR3: CASSLLAGGQETQYF
size: -
J: TRBJ2-5
V: TRBV6-1
D: TRBD2

DNA: TGTGCCAGCAGCTTAGCGCCCCCGGGGTGGGCTTTCTTT
CDR3: CASSLAPPGWAFF
size: -
J: TRBJ1-1
V: TRBV7-9
D: -

DNA: TGTGCCAGCAGCTTTAGCGGGGAAGAGACCCAGTACTTC
CDR3: CASSFSGEETQYF
size: -
J: TRBJ2-5
V: TRBV7-6
D: TRBD2

DNA: TGTGCCAGCACCATTCGGACAGGGGCAGGGACTGAAGCTTTCTTT
CDR3: CASTIRTGAGTEAFF
size: -
J: TRBJ1-1
V: TRBV6-1
D: TRBD1

DNA: TGTGCCAGCAGTCAGACAGGGGGTAACTATGGCTACACCTTC
CDR3: CASSQTGGNYGYTF
size: few
J: TRBJ1-2
V: TRBV6-1
D: TRBD1

DNA: TGCGCCAGCAGCTTGAATCTAGGGGATGGCTACACCTTC
CDR3: CASSLNLGDGYTF
size: once
J: TRBJ1-2
V: TRBV5-1
D: -

DNA: TGTGCCAGCAGTTTAGGGCAGGGGACCGGGGAGCTGTTTTTT
CDR3: CASSLGQGTGELFF
size: few
J: TRBJ2-2
V: TRBV27
D: -

DNA: TGTGCTAGTGGTGGGGACAGGGAGATCAATCAGCCCCAGCATTTT
CDR3: CASGGDREINQPQHF
size: -
J: TRBJ1-5
V: TRBV12-5
D: TRBD1

DNA: TGCGCCAGCAGCTTCGGACAGGGTGACGGCTACACCTTC
CDR3: CASSFGQGDGYTF
size: -
J: TRBJ1-2
V: TRBV5-1
D: TRBD1

DNA: TGTGCCAGCAGTGATCTAGTGACCCAGTACTTC
CDR3: CASSDLVTQYF
size: -
J: TRBJ2-5
V: TRBV2
D: -

DNA: TGTGCCAGTAGATTGGGCAGGGGCAACACTGAAGCTTTCTTT
CDR3: CASRLGRGNTEAFF
size: -
J: TRBJ1-1
V: TRBV19
D: -

DNA: TGCAGCGTTGAGGGCAGGGGGCGCAACTATGGCTACACCTTC
CDR3: CSVEGRGRNYGYTF
size: once
J: TRBJ1-2
V: TRBV29-1
D: TRBD1

DNA: TGTGCCAGTAGTCCGCAGGGGGATCAGCCCCAGCATTTT
CDR3: CASSPQGDQPQHF
size: -
J: TRBJ1-5
V: TRBV19
D: TRBD1

DNA: TGTGCCAGCAGCTTCAGCCCTGAGGGGGACAATGAGCAGTTCTTC
CDR3: CASSFSPEGDNEQFF
size: few
J: TRBJ2-1
V: TRBV11-1
D: -

DNA: TGTGCCAGCAGCGGGCGCCAGCAGTACTTC
CDR3: CASSGRQQYF
size: once
J: TRBJ2-7
V: TRBV7-9
D: -

DNA: TGTGCCAGCAGAGGGGGGAACACTGAAGCTTTCTTT
CDR3: CASRGGNTEAFF
size: -
J: TRBJ1-1
V: TRBV25-1
D: -

DNA: TGTGCCAGCAGTAAAGGGGGGGGGCTGTACAATGAGCAGTTCTTC
CDR3: CASSKGGGLYNEQFF
size: -
J: TRBJ2-1
V: TRBV27
D: -

DNA: TGTGCCAGCAGTGACAGCGGGGGGGCCTACAATGAGCAGTTCTTC
CDR3: CASSDSGGAYNEQFF
size: -
J: TRBJ2-1
V: TRBV6-4
D: TRBD2

DNA: TGTGCCAGCAGCAAACGGCCACTAGATGGTAACATTCAGTACTTC
CDR3: CASSKRPLDGNIQYF
size: -
J: TRBJ2-4
V: TRBV9
D: -

DNA: TGTGCCAGCAGACCCGACAGGGGAGGCTATGGCTACACCTTC
CDR3: CASRPDRGGYGYTF
size: few
J: TRBJ1-2
V: TRBV6-4
D: TRBD1

DNA: TGTGCCAGCAGCCAGGGGCTTCAGTATAATTCACCCCTCCACTTT
CDR3: CASSQGLQYNSPLHF
size: -
J: TRBJ1-6
V: TRBV27
D: -

DNA: TGTGCCACTAGGACAGGGGACTTTACGAACACTGAAGCTTTCTTT
CDR3: CATRTGDFTNTEAFF
size: -
J: TRBJ1-1
V: TRBV27
D: TRBD1

DNA: TGTGCCAGCAGTGAAGGTCCGCGAGAGACCCAGTACTTC
CDR3: CASSEGPRETQYF
size: -
J: TRBJ2-5
V: TRBV2
D: -

DNA: TGTGCCAGCAGCCCGGCCTGGGGGGGTTTGAACACTGAAGCTTTCTTT
CDR3: CASSPAWGGLNTEAFF
size: -
J: TRBJ1-1
V: TRBV5-5
D: -

DNA: TGTGCCAGCAGCGTGAGACAGGGATCCGAGCAGTACTTC
CDR3: CASSVRQGSEQYF
size: -
J: TRBJ2-7
V: TRBV9
D: TRBD1

DNA: TGTGCCAGCACGCTCCGGGACAGGGGGCACTCTTGGCTCGGTACAAAGAACACTGAAGCTTTCTTT
CDR3: CASTLRDRGHSWLGTKNTEAFF
size: once
J: TRBJ1-1
V: TRBV21-1
D: -

DNA: TGTGCCAGCAGTGAGAGGGGGTACAATCAGCCCCAGCATTTT
CDR3: CASSERGYNQPQHF
size: few
J: TRBJ1-5
V: TRBV27
D: -

DNA: TGTGCCTGGAGTTCGGGGGTCTCTGGAAACACCATATATTTT
CDR3: CAWSSGVSGNTIYF
size: once
J: TRBJ1-3
V: TRBV30
D: -